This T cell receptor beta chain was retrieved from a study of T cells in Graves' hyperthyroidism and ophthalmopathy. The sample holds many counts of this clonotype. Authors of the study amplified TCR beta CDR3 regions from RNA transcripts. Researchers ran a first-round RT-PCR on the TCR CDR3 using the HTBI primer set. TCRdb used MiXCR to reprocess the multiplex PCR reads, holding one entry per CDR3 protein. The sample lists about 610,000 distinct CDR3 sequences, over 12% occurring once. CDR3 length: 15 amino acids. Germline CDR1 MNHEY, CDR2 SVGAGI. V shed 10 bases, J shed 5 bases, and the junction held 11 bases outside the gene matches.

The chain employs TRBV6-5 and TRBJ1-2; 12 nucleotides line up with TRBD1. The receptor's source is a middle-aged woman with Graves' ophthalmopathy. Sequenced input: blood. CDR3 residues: CATTTGTGGAYGYTF. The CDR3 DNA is TGTGCCACGACGACCGGGACAGGGGGCGCTTATGGCTACACCTTC.